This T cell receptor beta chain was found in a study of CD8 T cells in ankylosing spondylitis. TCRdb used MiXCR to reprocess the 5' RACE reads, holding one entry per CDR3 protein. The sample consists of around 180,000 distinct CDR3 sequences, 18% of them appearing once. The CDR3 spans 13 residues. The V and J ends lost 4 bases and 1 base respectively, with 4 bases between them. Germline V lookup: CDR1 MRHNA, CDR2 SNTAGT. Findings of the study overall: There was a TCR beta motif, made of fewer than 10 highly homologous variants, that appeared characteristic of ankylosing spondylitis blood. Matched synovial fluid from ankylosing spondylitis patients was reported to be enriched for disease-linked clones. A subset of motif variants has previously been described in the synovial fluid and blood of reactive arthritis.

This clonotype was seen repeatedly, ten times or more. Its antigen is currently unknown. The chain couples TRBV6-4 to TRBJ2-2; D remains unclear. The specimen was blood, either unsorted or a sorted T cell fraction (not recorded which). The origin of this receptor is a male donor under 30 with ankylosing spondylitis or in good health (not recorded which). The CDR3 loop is CASSAGNTGELFF. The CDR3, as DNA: TGTGCCAGCAGTGCAGGGAACACCGGGGAGCTGTTTTTT.